One and the same sample provided the 16 T cell receptor beta chains below, sequenced in a study of persistence of HIV-infected CD4 T cells. These receptors have no known antigen. The immunoSEQ assay was version 4, run in survey mode. Sequencing used immunoSEQ multiplex PCR; TCRdb keeps in-frame clones, though not all of them. The sample includes roughly 43,000 clones, 80% to 90% of them seen just once. Nonspecific anti-CD3/anti-CD28 bead stimulation represents the broad CD4+ T cell repertoire. Responding CD4+ T cells were sorted by upregulation of both CD40 ligand and CD69. Here the sequenced sample was CD4+ T cells sorted from PBMCs after approximately 20-hour stimulation, taken from a patient who received antiretroviral therapy. The receptors stem from an adult man with HIV who was CMV-seropositive.

The chain carries TRBV5-4 and TRBJ2-3; 8 bases are shared with TRBD2. The CDR3 is 15 residues long. V lost 6 bases to trimming and J lost 4 bases; unmatched junction nucleotides: 10. Germline CDR1 SGHNT, CDR2 YYREEE (reference sequence). CDR3 sequence reads: CASTPRGGWADTQYF. The DNA for the CDR3 is TGTGCCAGCACGCCTCGGGGGGGCTGGGCAGATACGCAGTATTTT.

The V gene is TRBV7-8, the J gene TRBJ1-5, with D uncertain. The CDR3 totals 15 residues. The germline V gene encodes CDR1 SGHVS and CDR2 FQNEAQ. Trimming cost V 5 bases and J 1 base, with 12 bases left between them. The CDR3 DNA reads TGTGCCAGCAGCCCCCTGAGTTCCAGCAATCAGCCCCAGCATTTT. Translated: CASSPLSSSNQPQHF.

The rearrangement joins TRBV30 to TRBJ2-5, with D possibly being TRBD2 (5 bases). The length of the CDR3 is 13 residues. V shed 0 bases and J shed 4 bases, with 9 bases lying between them. Germline values: CDR1 GTSNPN, CDR2 SVGIG (reference sequence). The CDR3, as DNA: TGTGCCTGGAGTGTAACTAGTGGAGAGACCCAGTACTTC. Translation gives CAWSVTSGETQYF.

The genes are TRBV27 and TRBJ2-2; perhaps D is TRBD1 or TRBD2 (6 bases each). The CDR3 is 13 amino acids. Looked up from germline, CDR1 is MNHEY and CDR2 is SMNVEV (reference sequence). Trimming pared 7 bases from V and 2 bases from J, leaving 8 bases between. As DNA, the CDR3 is TGTGCCAGCAACGGGGGCAACACCGGGGAGCTGTTTTTT. Encoded protein: CASNGGNTGELFF.

The CDR3 spells CASSLSPPGQGSGNTIYF. The DNA for the CDR3 is TGCGCCAGCAGTCTCTCCCCCCCGGGACAGGGGTCAGGAAACACCATATATTTT. The V gene is TRBV10-2, the J gene TRBJ1-3, with 10 bases lining up with TRBD1. The CDR3 has 18 amino acids. Germline CDR1 and CDR2: WSHSY and SAAADI. V was clipped by 5 bases and J by 4 bases; unmatched bases: 14.

V and J are TRBV7-2 and TRBJ1-3; perhaps TRBD1 as D (6 bases). Trimming removed 5 bases from V and 0 bases from J, with 11 bases in between. The CDR3 totals 15 residues. CDR1 SGHTA and CDR2 FQGNSA come from the germline V gene. The CDR3, as DNA: TGTGCCAGCAGCCTACAGGGTACCTCTGGAAACACCATATATTTT. Its translation is CASSLQGTSGNTIYF. Full variable domain (rest looked up from reference TRBV7-2 and TRBJ1-3): GAGVSQSPSNKVTEKGKDVELRCDPISGHTALYWYRQSLGQGLEFLIYFQGNSAPDKSGLPSDRFSAERTGGSVSTLTIQRTQQEDSAVYLCASSLQGTSGNTIYFGEGSWLTVV.

V is TRBV7-3 and J is TRBJ2-2; 7 bases are a match to TRBD2. The V segment lost 5 bases and the J segment 4 bases; nucleotides outside the gene matches: 10. Germline CDR1 SGHTA, CDR2 FQGTGA. The CDR3 consists of 16 residues. CDR3 region: CASSQRDPRGTGELFF. The CDR3 coding sequence is TGTGCCAGCAGCCAGCGGGACCCGCGGGGCACCGGGGAGCTGTTTTTT.

The chain uses TRBV6-5 and TRBJ2-1; TRBD2 agrees at 9 bases. Germline-derived CDR1 and CDR2 are MNHEY and SVGAGI. The CDR3 loop spans 15 amino acids. J gave up 6 bases and V 7 bases, and 10 bases lay outside the gene matches. CDR3 residues: CASTTSGSGGNEQFF. The CDR3 bases are TGTGCCAGCACTACCTCGGGTAGCGGGGGCAATGAGCAGTTCTTC.

This chain connects TRBV5-1 to TRBJ2-3, with 10 positions matching TRBD1. This CDR3 is 16 amino acids long. The ends lost 0 bases at V and 6 bases at J; junction bases unmatched: 7. Looked up from germline, CDR1 is SGHRS and CDR2 is YFSETQ. Written as DNA, the CDR3 is TGCGCCAGCAGCTTGGCCCCCGGGACAGGGGCCGATACGCAGTATTTT. This translates into CASSLAPGTGADTQYF.

CDR3 bases: TGTGCCAGCTCACCCGCCCGGACCCAGCCCCAGCATTTT. Amino acids: CASSPARTQPQHF. The chain has TRBV18 and TRBJ1-5; D unclear. CDR3 length: 13 amino acids. The germline V and J ends were trimmed by 3 bases and 7 bases, with 10 bases remaining between them. Germline assignment: CDR1 KGHSH and CDR2 LQKENI.

In its sample, this clone was seen once. V and J are TRBV10-2 and TRBJ2-7, with a tentative D call TRBD2 (6 bases). V shed 9 bases and J shed 0 bases, with 15 bases lying between them. The CDR3 has 14 residues. Germline lookup yields CDR1 WSHSY and CDR2 SAAADI. The CDR3 bases are TGCGCCAGTGGGGTTGGGGGGTACTCCTACGAGCAGTACTTC. It translates to CASGVGGYSYEQYF.

This clone showed up just once. J is TRBJ1-5 and V is TRBV12-3 or TRBV12-4; D is uncertain. The germline V and J ends were trimmed by 2 bases and 5 bases, with 7 bases remaining between them. This CDR3 is 13 amino acids long. The CDR3 loop is CASSLTGYQPQHF. The CDR3, as DNA: TGTGCCAGCAGTTTAACCGGTTATCAGCCCCAGCATTTT.

The genes are TRBV7-9 and TRBJ2-1; possible D gene TRBD1, 6 bases. Germline CDR1 SEHNR, CDR2 FQNEAQ (reference sequence). V was pared by 5 bases and J by 0 bases, with 17 bases between. This CDR3 is built from 17 residues. The CDR3 DNA is TGTGCCAGCAGCCGCCGACAGGTTCCATCCTCCTACAATGAGCAGTTCTTC. Its translation is CASSRRQVPSSYNEQFF.

The count of this clone is one. This sequence joins TRBV6-5 and TRBJ2-6; 10 nucleotides match TRBD1. This CDR3 has 15 residues. Germline CDR1 and CDR2: MNHEY and SVGAGI. With 11 bases clipped from V and 0 bases from J, the junction kept 4 bases outside the gene matches. The CDR3, as DNA: TGTGCCGCCCGGACAGGGGGCTCTGGGGCCAACGTCCTGACTTTC. Translated, it gives CAARTGGSGANVLTF.

This clone showed up just a few times. The chain uses TRBV4-1 and TRBJ2-7; 8 bases agree with TRBD1. The CDR3 covers 15 residues. With V trimmed by 3 bases and J by 2 bases, 6 bases remained unmatched. Germline V gives CDR1 MGHRA, CDR2 YSYEKL. CDR3 nucleotide sequence: TGCGCCAGCAGCCACCCCGCACAGGGGGCCTACGAGCAGTACTTC. Its protein is CASSHPAQGAYEQYF.

J is TRBJ1-4 and V is TRBV18, with a tentative D call TRBD1 (5 bases). There are 15 residues in the CDR3. Trimming pared 2 bases from V and 0 bases from J, leaving 7 bases between. Germline V gene data show CDR1 as KGHSH and CDR2 as LQKENI. CDR3: CASSPMGATNEKLFF. As DNA, the CDR3 is TGTGCCAGCTCACCAATGGGGGCAACTAATGAAAAACTGTTTTTT.